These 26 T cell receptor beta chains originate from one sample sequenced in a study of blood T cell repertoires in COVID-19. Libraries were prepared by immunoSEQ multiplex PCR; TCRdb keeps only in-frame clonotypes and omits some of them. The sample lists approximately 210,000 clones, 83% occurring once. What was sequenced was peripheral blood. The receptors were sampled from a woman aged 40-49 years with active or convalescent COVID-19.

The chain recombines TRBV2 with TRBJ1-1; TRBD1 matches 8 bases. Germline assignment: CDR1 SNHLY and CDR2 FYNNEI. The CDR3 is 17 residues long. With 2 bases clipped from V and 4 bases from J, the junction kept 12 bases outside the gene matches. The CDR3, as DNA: TGTGCCAGCAGTGAATTTGGTGGACAGGGAGGGGGCACTGAAGCTTTCTTT. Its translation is CASSEFGGQGGGTEAFF.

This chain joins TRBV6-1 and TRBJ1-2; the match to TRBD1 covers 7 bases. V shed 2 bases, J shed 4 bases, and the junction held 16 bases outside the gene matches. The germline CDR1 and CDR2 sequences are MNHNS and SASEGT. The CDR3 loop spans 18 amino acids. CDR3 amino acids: CASSERVLGQFGAYGYTF. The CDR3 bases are TGTGCCAGCAGTGAAAGGGTTTTGGGACAGTTCGGGGCCTATGGCTACACCTTC.

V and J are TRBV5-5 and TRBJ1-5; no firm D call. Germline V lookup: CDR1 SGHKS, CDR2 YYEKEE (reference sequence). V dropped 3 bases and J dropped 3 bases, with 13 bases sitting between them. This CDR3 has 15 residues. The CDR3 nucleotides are TGTGCCAGCAGCTCGAGGGCAGGCATCAATCAGCCCCAGCATTTT. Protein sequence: CASSSRAGINQPQHF.

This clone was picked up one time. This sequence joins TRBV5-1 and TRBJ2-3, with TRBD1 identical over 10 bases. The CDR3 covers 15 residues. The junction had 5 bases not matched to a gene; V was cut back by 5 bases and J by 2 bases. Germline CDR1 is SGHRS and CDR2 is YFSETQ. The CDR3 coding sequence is TGCGCCAGCAGACCCGGGACAGGGGACACAGATACGCAGTATTTT. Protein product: CASRPGTGDTDTQYF.

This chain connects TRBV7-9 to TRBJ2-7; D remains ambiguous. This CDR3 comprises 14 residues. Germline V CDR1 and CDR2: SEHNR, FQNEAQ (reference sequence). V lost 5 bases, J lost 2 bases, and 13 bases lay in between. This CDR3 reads CASSRPGPPYEQYF. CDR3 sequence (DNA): TGTGCCAGCAGCCGTCCGGGTCCCCCCTACGAGCAGTACTTC.

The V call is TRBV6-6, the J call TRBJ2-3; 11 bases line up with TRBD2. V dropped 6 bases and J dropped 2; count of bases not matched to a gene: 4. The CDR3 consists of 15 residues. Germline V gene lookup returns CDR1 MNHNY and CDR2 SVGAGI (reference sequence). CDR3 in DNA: TGTGCCAGCAGACTTAGCGGGGGGGTCACAGATACGCAGTATTTT. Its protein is CASRLSGGVTDTQYF.

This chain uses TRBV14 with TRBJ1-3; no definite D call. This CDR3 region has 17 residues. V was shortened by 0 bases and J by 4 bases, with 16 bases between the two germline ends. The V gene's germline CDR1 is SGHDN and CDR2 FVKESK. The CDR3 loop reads CASSQDRSGVSGNTIYF. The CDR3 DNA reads TGTGCCAGCAGCCAAGATCGGTCCGGGGTTTCGGGAAACACCATATATTTT.

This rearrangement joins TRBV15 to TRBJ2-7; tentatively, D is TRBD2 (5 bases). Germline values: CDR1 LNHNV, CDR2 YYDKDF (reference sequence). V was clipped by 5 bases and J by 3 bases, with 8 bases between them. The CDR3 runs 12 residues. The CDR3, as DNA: TGTGCCACCAGCGCCGAGGGCTACGAGCAGTACTTC. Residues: CATSAEGYEQYF.

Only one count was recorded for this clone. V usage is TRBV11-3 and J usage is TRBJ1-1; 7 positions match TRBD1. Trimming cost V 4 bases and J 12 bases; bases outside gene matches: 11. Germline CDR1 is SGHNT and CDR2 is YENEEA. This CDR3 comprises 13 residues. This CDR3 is CASSSGTDKRTFF. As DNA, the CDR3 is TGTGCCAGCAGCTCCGGGACAGACAAAAGAACTTTCTTT.

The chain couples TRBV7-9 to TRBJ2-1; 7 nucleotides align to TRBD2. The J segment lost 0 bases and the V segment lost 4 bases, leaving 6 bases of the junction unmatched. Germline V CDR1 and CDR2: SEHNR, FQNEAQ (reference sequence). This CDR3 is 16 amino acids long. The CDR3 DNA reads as TGTGCCAGCAGCTCATCCGGGAGGTTCTCCTACAATGAGCAGTTCTTC. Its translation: CASSSSGRFSYNEQFF.

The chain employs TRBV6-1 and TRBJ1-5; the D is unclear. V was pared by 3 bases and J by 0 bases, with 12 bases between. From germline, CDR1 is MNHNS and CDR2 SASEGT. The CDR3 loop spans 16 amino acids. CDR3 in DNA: TGTGCCAGCAGTGACGAGGTGGGAGGTAGCAATCAGCCCCAGCATTTT. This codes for CASSDEVGGSNQPQHF.

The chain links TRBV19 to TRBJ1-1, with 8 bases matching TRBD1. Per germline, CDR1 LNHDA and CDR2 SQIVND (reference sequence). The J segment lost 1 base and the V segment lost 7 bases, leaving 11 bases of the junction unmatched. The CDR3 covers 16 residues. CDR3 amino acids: CASITPRQGPNTEAFF. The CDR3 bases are TGTGCCAGTATCACCCCCCGACAGGGGCCGAACACTGAAGCTTTCTTT.

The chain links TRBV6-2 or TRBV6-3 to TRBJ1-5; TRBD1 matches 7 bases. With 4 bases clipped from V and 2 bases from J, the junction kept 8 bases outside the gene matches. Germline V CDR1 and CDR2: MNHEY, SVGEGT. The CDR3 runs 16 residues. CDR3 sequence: CASSSEQGIRNQPQHF. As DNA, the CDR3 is TGTGCCAGCAGTTCGGAACAGGGGATCCGCAATCAGCCCCAGCATTTT.

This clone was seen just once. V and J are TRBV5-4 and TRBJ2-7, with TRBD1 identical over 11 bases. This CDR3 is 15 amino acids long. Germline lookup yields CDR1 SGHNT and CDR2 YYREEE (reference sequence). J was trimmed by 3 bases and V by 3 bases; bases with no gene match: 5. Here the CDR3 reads CASSSGQGAFYEQYF. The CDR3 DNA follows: TGTGCCAGCAGCTCAGGACAGGGGGCCTTCTACGAGCAGTACTTC.

Here the CDR3 reads CASGATGTASTDTQYF. CDR3 in DNA: TGTGCCAGCGGGGCCACAGGGACGGCCAGCACAGATACGCAGTATTTT. This chain connects TRBV7-8 to TRBJ2-3; TRBD1 is a possible D gene (6 bases). This CDR3 region has 16 residues. In germline, CDR1 is SGHVS, CDR2 FQNEAQ. Trimming shortened V by 8 bases and J by 0 bases, and 18 bases separated the two germline ends.

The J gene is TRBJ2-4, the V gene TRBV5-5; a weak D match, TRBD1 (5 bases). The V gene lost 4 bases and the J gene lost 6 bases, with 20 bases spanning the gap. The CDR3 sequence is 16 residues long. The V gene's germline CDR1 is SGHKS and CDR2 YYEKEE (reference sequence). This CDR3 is CASSQLGGAGVNIQYF. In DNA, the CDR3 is TGTGCCAGCAGCCAGTTGGGTGGGGCCGGCGTAAACATTCAGTACTTC.

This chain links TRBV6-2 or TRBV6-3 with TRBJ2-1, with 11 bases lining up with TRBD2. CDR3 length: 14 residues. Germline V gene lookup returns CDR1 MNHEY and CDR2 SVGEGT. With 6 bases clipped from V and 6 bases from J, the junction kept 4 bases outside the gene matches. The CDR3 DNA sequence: TGTGCCAGCAGCCCTAGCGGGAGGTTCAATGAGCAGTTCTTC. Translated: CASSPSGRFNEQFF.

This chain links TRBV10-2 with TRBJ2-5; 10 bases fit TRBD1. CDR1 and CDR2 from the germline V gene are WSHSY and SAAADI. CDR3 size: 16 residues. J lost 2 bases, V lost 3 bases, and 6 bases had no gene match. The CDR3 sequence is CASSDYDRGLQETQYF. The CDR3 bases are TGCGCCAGCAGTGACTACGACAGGGGGCTTCAAGAGACCCAGTACTTC.

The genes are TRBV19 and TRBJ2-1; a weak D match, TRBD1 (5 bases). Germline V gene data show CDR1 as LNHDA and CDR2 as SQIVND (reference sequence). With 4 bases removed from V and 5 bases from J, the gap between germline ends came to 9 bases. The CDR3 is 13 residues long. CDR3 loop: CASSTGPNNEQFF. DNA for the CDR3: TGTGCCAGTAGTACAGGGCCGAACAATGAGCAGTTCTTC.

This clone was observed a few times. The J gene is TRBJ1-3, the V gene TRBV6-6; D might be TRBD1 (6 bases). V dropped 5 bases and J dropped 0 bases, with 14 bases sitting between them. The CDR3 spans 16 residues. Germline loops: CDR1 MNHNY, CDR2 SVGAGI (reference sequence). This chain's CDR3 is CASSPTGKRSGNTIYF. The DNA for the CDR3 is TGTGCCAGCAGTCCCACAGGGAAACGCTCTGGAAACACCATATATTTT.

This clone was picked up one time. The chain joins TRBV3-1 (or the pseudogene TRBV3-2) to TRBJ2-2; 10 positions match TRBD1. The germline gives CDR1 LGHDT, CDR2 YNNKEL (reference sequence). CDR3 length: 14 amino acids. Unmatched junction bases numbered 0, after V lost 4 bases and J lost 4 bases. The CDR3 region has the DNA TGTGCCAGCAGCCGGACAGGGGGCACCGGGGAGCTGTTTTTT. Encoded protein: CASSRTGGTGELFF.

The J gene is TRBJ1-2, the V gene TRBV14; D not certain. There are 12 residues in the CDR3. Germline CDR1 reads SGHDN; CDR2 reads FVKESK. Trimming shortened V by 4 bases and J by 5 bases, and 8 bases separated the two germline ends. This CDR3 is CASSRSEYGYTF. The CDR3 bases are TGTGCCAGCAGCCGTTCGGAGTATGGCTACACCTTC.

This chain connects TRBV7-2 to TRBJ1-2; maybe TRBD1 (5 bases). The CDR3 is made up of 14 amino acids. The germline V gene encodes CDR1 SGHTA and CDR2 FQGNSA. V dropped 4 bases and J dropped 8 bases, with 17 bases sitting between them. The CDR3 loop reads CASSSWGPMGGYTF. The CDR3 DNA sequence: TGTGCCAGCAGCTCGTGGGGCCCTATGGGAGGCTACACCTTC.

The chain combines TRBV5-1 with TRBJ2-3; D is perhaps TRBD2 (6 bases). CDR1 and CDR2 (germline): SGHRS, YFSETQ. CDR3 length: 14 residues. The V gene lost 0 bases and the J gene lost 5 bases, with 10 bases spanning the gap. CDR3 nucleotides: TGCGCCAGCAGCTTGGAGAGGGAGGTAGATACGCAGTATTTT. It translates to CASSLEREVDTQYF.

The CDR3 reads CASSRTGTGWAGELFF. As DNA, the CDR3 is TGCGCCAGCAGCCGAACCGGGACAGGGTGGGCCGGGGAGCTGTTTTTT. V and J are TRBV5-1 and TRBJ2-2; TRBD1 matches 9 bases. The CDR3 length is 16 residues. Germline CDR1 SGHRS, CDR2 YFSETQ. Losses at the gene ends were 4 bases for V and 6 bases for J; bases not matched to a gene: 10.

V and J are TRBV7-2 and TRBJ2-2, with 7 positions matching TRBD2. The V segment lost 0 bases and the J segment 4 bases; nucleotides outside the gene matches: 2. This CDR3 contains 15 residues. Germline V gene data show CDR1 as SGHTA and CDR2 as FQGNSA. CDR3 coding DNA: TGTGCCAGCAGCTTAGCGCGGGGGAGCACCGGGGAGCTGTTTTTT. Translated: CASSLARGSTGELFF.